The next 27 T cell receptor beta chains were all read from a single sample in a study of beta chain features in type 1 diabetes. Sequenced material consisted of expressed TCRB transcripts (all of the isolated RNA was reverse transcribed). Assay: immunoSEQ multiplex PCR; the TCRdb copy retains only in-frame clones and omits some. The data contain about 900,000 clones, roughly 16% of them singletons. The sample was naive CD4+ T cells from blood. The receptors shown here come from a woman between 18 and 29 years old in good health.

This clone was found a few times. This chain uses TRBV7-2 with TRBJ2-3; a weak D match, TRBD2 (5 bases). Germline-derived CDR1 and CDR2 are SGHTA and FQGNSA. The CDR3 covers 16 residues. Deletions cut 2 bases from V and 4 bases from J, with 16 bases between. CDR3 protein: CASSLFRLLGADTQYF. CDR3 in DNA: TGTGCCAGCAGCTTATTCCGACTACTTGGTGCAGATACGCAGTATTTT.

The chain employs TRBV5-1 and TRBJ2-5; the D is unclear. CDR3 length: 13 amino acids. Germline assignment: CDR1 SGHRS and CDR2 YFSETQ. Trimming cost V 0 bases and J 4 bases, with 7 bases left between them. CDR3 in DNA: TGCGCCAGCAGCTTGGGACTCTCAGAGACCCAGTACTTC. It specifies CASSLGLSETQYF.

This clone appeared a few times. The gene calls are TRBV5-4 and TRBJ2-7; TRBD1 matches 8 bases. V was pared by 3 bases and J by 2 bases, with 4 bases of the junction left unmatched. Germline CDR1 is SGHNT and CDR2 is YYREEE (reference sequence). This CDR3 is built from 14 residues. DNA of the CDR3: TGTGCCAGCAGCTCCCGGACAGGGCCCTACGAGCAGTACTTC. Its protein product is CASSSRTGPYEQYF.

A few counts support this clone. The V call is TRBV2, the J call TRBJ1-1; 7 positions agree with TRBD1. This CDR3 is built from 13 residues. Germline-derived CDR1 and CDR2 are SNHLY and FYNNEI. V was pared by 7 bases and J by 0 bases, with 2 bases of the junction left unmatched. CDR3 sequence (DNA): TGTGCCAGCAAGGGACAGCTGAACACTGAAGCTTTCTTT. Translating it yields CASKGQLNTEAFF.

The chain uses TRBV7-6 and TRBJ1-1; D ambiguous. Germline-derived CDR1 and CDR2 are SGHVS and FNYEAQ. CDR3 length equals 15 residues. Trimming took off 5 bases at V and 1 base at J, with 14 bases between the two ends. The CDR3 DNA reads TGTGCCAGCAGCGAGCCCCTGAGGCGGAACACTGAAGCTTTCTTT. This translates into CASSEPLRRNTEAFF.

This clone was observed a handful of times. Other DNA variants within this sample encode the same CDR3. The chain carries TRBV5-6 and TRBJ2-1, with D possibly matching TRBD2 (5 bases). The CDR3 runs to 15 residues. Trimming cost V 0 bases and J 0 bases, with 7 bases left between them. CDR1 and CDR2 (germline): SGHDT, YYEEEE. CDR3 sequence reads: CASSLVGSSYNEQFF. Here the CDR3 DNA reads TGTGCCAGCAGCTTGGTTGGGAGCTCCTACAATGAGCAGTTCTTC.

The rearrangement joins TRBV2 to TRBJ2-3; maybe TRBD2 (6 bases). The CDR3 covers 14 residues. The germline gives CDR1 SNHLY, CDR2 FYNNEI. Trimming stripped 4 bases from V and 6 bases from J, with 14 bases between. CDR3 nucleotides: TGTGCCAGCAGTGTTCGGAGGGGAGTTGATACGCAGTATTTT. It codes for CASSVRRGVDTQYF.

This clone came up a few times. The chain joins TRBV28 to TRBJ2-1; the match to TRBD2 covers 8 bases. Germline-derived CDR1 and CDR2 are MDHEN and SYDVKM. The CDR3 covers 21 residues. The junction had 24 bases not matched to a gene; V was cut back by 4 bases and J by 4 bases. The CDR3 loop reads CASSSGMIVTVTSAEYNEQFF. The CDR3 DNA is TGTGCCAGCAGTTCAGGAATGATTGTTACCGTGACTAGCGCCGAATACAATGAGCAGTTCTTC.

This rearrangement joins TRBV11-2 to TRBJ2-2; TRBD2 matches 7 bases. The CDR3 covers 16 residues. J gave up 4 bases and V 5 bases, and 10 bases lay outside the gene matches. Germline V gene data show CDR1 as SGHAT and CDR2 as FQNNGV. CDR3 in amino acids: CASSPRGGSRTGELFF. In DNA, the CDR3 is TGTGCCAGCAGCCCCCGGGGCGGGAGTCGCACCGGGGAGCTGTTTTTT.

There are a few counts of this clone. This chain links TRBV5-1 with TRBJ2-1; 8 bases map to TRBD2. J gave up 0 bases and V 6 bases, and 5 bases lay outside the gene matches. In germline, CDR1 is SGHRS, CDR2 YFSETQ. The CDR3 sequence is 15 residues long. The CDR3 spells CASKVAGNSYNEQFF. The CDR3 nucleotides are TGCGCCAGCAAGGTAGCGGGGAACTCCTACAATGAGCAGTTCTTC.

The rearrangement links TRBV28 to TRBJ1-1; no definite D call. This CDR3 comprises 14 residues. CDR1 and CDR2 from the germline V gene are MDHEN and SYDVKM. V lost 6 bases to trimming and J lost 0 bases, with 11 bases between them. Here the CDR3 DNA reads TGTGCCAGCAGACTGGAGACCTTGAACACTGAAGCTTTCTTT. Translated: CASRLETLNTEAFF.

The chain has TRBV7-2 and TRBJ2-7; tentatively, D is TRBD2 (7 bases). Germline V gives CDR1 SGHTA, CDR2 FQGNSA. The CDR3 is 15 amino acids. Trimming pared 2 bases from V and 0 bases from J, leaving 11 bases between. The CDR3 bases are TGTGCCAGCAGCTTAACGGGGGGCGCCTCCTACGAGCAGTACTTC. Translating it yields CASSLTGGASYEQYF.

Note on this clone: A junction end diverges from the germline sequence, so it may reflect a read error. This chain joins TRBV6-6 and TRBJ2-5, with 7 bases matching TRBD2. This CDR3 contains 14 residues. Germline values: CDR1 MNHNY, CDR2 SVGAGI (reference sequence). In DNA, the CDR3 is TGTGCCAGCAGTCACTCAGGGAGGGTAGAGACCCAGTACTTC. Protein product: CASSHSGRVETQYF.

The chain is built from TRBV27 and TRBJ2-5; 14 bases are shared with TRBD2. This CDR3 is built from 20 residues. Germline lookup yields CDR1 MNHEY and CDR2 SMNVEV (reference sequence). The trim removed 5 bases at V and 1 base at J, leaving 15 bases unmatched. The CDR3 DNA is TGTGCCAGCAGTCTAATCCCCCCGGGACTAGCGGGAGCCCGCCAAGAGACCCAGTACTTC. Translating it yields CASSLIPPGLAGARQETQYF.

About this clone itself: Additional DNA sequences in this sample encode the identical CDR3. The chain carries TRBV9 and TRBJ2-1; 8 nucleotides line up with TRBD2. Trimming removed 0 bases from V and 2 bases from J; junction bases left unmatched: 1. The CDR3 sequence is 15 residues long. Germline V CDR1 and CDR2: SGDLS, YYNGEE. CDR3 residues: CASSVGAGAYNEQFF. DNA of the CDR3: TGTGCCAGCAGCGTAGGAGCGGGGGCCTACAATGAGCAGTTCTTC.

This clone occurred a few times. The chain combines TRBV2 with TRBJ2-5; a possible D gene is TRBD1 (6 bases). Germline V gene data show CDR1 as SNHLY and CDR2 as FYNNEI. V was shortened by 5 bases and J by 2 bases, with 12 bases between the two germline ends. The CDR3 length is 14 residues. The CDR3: CASSQLGQQETQYF. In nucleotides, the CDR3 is TGTGCCAGCAGTCAACTAGGACAGCAAGAGACCCAGTACTTC.

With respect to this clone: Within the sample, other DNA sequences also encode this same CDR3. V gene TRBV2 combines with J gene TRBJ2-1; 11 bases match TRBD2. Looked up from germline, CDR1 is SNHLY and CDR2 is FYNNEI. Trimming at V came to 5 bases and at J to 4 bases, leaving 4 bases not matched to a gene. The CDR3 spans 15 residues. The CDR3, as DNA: TGTGCCAGCAGTCGCACTAGCGGGAGTTACAATGAGCAGTTCTTC. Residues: CASSRTSGSYNEQFF.

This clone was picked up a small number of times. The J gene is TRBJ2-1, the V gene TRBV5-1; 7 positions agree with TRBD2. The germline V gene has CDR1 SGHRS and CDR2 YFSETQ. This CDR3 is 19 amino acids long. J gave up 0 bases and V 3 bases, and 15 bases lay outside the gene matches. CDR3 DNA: TGCGCCAGCAGCTCCACCGGGGCTAGCGGCTCTAGCTCCTACAATGAGCAGTTCTTC. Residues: CASSSTGASGSSSYNEQFF.

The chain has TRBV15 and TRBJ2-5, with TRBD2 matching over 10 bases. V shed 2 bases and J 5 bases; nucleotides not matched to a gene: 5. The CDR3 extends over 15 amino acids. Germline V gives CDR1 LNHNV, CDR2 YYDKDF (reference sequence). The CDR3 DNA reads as TGTGCCACCAGCAGACTAGGAGCGGGAGGGGAGACCCAGTACTTC. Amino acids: CATSRLGAGGETQYF.

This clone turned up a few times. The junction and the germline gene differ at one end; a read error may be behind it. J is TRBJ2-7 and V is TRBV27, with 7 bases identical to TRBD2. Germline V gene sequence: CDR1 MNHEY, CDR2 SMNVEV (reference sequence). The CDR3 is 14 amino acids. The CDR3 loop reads CASSLSRLAYQQYF. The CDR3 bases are TGTGCCAGCAGTTTATCTAGACTAGCCTACCAGCAGTACTTC.

The CDR3 region has the DNA TGTGCCAGCAGCTTAGGGACTAGCGCATACAATGAGCAGTTCTTC. This translates into CASSLGTSAYNEQFF. The V and J genes are TRBV7-6 and TRBJ2-1, with 9 bases lining up with TRBD2. The germline gives CDR1 SGHVS, CDR2 FNYEAQ. V shed 1 base and J 4 bases; nucleotides not matched to a gene: 2. This CDR3 region has 15 residues.

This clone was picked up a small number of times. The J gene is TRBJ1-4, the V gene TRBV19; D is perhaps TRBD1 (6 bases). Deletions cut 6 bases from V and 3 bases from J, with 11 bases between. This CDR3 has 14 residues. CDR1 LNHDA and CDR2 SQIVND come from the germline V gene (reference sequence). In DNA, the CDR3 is TGTGCCAGTAGGACGGACAGATCTAATGAAAAACTGTTTTTT. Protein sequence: CASRTDRSNEKLFF.

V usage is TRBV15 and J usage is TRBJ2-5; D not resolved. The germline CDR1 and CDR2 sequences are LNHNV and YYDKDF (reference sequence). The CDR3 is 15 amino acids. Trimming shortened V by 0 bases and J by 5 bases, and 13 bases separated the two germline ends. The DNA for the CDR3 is TGTGCCACCAGCAGAGACCGAATGCAGGCGGAGACCCAGTACTTC. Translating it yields CATSRDRMQAETQYF.

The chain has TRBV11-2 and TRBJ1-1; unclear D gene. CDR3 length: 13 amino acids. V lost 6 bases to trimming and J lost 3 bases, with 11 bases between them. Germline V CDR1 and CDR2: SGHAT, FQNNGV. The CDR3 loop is CASSYKWDTEAFF. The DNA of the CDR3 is TGTGCCAGCAGTTATAAGTGGGACACTGAAGCTTTCTTT. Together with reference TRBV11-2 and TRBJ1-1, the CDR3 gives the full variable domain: EAGVAQSPRYKIIEKRQSVAFWCNPISGHATLYWYQQILGQGPKLLIQFQNNGVVDDSQLPKDRFSAERLKGVDSTLKIQPAKLEDSAVYLCASSYKWDTEAFFGQGTRLTVV.

CDR3 sequence: CSARGGTSGNTIYF. CDR3 nucleotides: TGCAGCGCCAGAGGGGGCACCTCTGGAAACACCATATATTTT. The chain has TRBV29-1 and TRBJ1-3; 7 bases line up with TRBD1. The CDR3 is 14 residues long. J gave up 0 bases and V 7 bases, and 6 bases lay outside the gene matches. The V gene's germline CDR1 is SQVTM and CDR2 ANQGSEA.

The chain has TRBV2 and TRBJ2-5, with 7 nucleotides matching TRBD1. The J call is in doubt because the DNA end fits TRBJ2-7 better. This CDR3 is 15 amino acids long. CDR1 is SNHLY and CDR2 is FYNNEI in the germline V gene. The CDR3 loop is CASSEYGDSSYEQYF. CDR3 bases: TGTGCCAGCAGCGAATATGGGGACAGCTCCTACGAGCAGTACTTC.

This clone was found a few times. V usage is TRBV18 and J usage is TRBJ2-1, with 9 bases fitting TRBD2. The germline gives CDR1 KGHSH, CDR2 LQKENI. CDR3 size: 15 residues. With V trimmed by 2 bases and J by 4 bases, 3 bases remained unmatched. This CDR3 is CASSPIAGDYNEQFF. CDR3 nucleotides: TGTGCCAGCTCACCAATAGCGGGGGATTACAATGAGCAGTTCTTC.